A selection of T cell receptor beta chains follows, all from one sample in a study of OX40 agonist ivuxolimab in advanced cancers. The repertoire was sequenced with immunoSEQ multiplex PCR; TCRdb's copy has only in-frame clones and lacks some. This sample has approximately 70,000 clones, with 77% found just once. This sample comprised CD4+ or CD8+ T cells sorted from blood, obtained in a trial of the OX40 agonist ivuxolimab. The receptors stem from an adult with an advanced solid tumor such as melanoma, head and neck, liver or kidney cancer. Each CDR3 is given with its conserved first and last residue. A D gene is named only where the DNA matches it firmly. The size field is filled for only some rows; it gives once, few, many or a size class.

d_gene	abundance	v_gene	j_gene	len	CDR3aa	CDR3nt
TRBD1	NA	TRBV4-2	TRBJ2-7	14	CASSHHGQVWEQYF	TGTGCCAGCAGCCATCACGGACAGGTTTGGGAGCAGTACTTC
TRBD1	NA	TRBV5-8	TRBJ1-2	15	CASSSQTGGTYGYTF	TGTGCCAGCAGCTCCCAGACAGGGGGCACTTATGGCTACACCTTC
NA	NA	TRBV6-6	TRBJ1-1	13	CASSYSSGIEAFF	TGTGCCAGCAGTTACTCCTCCGGGATTGAAGCTTTCTTT
NA	NA	TRBV28	TRBJ1-4	14	CASSSGATNEKLFF	TGTGCCAGCAGTTCAGGGGCAACTAATGAAAAACTGTTTTTT
NA	NA	TRBV4-1	TRBJ1-4	14	CASSQASTNEKLFF	TGCGCCAGCAGCCAGGCCAGCACTAATGAAAAACTGTTTTTT
NA	few	TRBV5-1	TRBJ1-6	15	CASSLVGDNNSPLHF	TGCGCCAGCAGCTTGGTGGGGGACAATAATTCACCCCTCCACTTT
TRBD1	NA	TRBV13	TRBJ1-4	13	CASSRDRGKGLFF	TGTGCCAGCAGCCGGGACAGGGGAAAGGGGCTGTTTTTT
NA	NA	TRBV5-1	TRBJ1-1	13	CASSLGGNTEAFF	TGCGCCAGCAGCTTGGGGGGTAACACTGAAGCTTTCTTT
TRBD1	few	TRBV18	TRBJ2-7	14	CASSPPRGGHEQYF	TGTGCCAGCTCACCACCTCGAGGGGGCCACGAGCAGTACTTC
TRBD2	NA	TRBV5-1	TRBJ2-7	15	CASSLGLAGGYEQYF	TGCGCCAGCAGCCTAGGACTAGCGGGGGGATACGAGCAGTACTTC
NA	NA	TRBV7-9	TRBJ2-2	15	CASSLGPLGAGELFF	TGTGCCAGCAGCCTAGGGCCACTAGGGGCCGGGGAGCTGTTTTTT
TRBD2	NA	TRBV19	TRBJ2-3	16	CASSIFAGDPTDTQYF	TGTGCCAGTAGTATCTTTGCGGGGGACCCCACAGATACGCAGTATTTT
NA	NA	TRBV19	TRBJ2-3	14	CASKSGLSADTQYF	TGTGCCAGTAAGTCAGGACTCTCCGCAGATACGCAGTATTTT
NA	NA	TRBV13	TRBJ2-6	13	CASSRSGANVLTF	TGTGCCAGCTCCCGCTCTGGGGCCAACGTCCTGACTTTC
NA	NA	TRBV9	TRBJ1-3	17	CASSVALREVAGNTIYF	TGTGCCAGCAGCGTAGCTTTGAGGGAGGTCGCTGGAAACACCATATATTTT